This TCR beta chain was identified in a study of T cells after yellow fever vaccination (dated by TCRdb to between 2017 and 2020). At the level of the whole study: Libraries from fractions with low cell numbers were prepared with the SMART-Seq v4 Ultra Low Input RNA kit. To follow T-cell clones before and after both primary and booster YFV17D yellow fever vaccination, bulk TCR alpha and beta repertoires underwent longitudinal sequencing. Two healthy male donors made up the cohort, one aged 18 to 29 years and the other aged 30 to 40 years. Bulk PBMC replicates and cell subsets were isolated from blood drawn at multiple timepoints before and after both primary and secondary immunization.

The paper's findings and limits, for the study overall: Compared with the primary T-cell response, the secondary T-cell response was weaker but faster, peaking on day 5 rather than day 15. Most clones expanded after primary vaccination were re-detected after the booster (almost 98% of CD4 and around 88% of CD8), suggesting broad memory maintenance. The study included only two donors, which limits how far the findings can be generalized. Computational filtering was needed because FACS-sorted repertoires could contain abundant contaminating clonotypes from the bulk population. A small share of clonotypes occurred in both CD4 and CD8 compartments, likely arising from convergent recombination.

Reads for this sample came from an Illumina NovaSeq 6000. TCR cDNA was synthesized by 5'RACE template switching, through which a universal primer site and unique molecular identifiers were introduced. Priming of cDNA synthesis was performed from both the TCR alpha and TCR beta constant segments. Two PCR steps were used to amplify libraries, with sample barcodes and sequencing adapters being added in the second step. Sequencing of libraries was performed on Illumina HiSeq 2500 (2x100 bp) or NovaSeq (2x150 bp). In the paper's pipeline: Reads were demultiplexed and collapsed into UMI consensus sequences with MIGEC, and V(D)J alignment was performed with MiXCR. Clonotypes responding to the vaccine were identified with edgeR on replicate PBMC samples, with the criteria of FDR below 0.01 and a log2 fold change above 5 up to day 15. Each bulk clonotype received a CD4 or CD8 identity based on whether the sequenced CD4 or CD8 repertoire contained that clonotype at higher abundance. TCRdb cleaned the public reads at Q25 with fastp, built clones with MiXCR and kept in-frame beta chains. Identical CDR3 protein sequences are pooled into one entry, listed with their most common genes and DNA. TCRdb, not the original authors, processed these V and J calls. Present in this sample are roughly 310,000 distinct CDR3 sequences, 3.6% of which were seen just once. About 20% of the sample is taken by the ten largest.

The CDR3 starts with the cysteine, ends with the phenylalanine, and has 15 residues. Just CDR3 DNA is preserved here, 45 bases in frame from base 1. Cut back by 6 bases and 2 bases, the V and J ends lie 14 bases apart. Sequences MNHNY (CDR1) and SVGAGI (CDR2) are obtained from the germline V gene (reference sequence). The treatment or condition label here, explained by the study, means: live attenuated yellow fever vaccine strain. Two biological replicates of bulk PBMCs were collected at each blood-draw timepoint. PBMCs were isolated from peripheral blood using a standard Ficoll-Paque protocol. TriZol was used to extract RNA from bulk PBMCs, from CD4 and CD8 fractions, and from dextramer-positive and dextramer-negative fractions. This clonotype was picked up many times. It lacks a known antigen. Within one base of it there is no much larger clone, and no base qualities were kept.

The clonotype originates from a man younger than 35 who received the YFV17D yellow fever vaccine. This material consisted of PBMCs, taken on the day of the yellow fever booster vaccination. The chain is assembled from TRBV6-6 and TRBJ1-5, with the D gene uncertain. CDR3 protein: CASSSGIGGNQPQHF. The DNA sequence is TGTGCCAGCAGCTCGGGGATCGGGGGCAATCAGCCCCAGCATTTT.